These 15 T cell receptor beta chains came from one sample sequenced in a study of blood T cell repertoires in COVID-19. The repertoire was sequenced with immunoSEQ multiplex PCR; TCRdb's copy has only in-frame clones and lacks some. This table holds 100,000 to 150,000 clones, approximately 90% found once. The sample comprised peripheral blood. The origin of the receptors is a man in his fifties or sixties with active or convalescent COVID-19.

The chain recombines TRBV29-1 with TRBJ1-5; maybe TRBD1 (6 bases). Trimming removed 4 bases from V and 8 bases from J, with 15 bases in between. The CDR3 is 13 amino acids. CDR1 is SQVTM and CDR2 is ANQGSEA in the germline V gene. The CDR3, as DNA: TGCAGCGTTGCTACAGGGCGCTTGGAGCCCCAGCATTTT. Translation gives CSVATGRLEPQHF.

This CDR3 reads CASSVPSLVSEQYF. For the CDR3, the DNA is TGTGCCAGCAGTGTCCCTTCACTTGTCTCCGAGCAGTACTTC. The chain has TRBV28 and TRBJ2-7; no definite D call. CDR1 is MDHEN and CDR2 is SYDVKM in the germline V gene. V was pared by 5 bases and J by 6 bases, with 17 bases between. CDR3 length: 14 residues.

CDR3 coding DNA: TGTGCCAGTAATCCCAGGATGGCTAACTATGGCTACACCTTC. Residues: CASNPRMANYGYTF. The chain employs TRBV19 and TRBJ1-2; no clear D. Deletions cut 7 bases from V and 0 bases from J, with 12 bases between. The CDR3 contains 14 residues. Germline V gene data show CDR1 as LNHDA and CDR2 as SQIVND (reference sequence).

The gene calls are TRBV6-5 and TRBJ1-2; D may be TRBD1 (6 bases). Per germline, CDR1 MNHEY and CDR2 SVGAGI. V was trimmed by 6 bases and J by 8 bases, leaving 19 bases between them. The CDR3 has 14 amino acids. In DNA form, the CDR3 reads TGTGCCAGCAGAACGACAGGAGTGTCCGGAGGCTACACCTTC. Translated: CASRTTGVSGGYTF.

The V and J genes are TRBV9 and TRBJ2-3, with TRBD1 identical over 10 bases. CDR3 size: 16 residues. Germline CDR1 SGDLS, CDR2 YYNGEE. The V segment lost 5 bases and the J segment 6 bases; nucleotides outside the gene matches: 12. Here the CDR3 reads CASRAGGGTGADTQYF. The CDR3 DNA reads TGTGCCAGCAGGGCGGGTGGAGGGACAGGGGCCGATACGCAGTATTTT.

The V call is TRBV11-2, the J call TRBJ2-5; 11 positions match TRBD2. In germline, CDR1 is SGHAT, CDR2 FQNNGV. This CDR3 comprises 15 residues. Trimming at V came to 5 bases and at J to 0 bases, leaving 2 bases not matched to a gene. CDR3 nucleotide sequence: TGTGCCAGCAGCCGGACTAGCGGGTACCAAGAGACCCAGTACTTC. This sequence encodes CASSRTSGYQETQYF.

The CDR3 loop reads CASSLQGARGTGELFF. The CDR3 coding sequence is TGCGCCAGCAGCTTACAGGGGGCCCGGGGCACCGGGGAGCTGTTTTTT. The gene calls are TRBV5-1 and TRBJ2-2, with 9 bases that match TRBD1. This CDR3 region has 16 residues. With V trimmed by 2 bases and J by 4 bases, 6 bases remained unmatched. Germline V gene data show CDR1 as SGHRS and CDR2 as YFSETQ. The whole variable domain, filled in from reference TRBV5-1 and TRBJ2-2, reads KAGVTQTPRYLIKTRGQQVTLSCSPISGHRSVSWYQQTPGQGLQFLFEYFSETQRNKGNFPGRFSGRQFSNSRSEMNVSTLELGDSALYLCASSLQGARGTGELFFGEGSRLTVL.

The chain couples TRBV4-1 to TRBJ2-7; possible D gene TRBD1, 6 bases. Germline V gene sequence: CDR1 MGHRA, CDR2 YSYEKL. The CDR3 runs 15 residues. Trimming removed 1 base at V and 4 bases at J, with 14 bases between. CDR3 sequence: CASSQVAGAGYEQYF. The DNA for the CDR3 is TGCGCCAGCAGCCAAGTCGCAGGGGCTGGGTACGAGCAGTACTTC.

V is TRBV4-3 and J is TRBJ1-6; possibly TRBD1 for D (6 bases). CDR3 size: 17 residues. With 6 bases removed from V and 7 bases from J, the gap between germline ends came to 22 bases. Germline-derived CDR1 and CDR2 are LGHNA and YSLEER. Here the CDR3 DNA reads TGCGCCAGCAGTCCCGGAGGGGGGGTCCTGGGAAATTCACCCCTCCACTTT. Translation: CASSPGGGVLGNSPLHF.

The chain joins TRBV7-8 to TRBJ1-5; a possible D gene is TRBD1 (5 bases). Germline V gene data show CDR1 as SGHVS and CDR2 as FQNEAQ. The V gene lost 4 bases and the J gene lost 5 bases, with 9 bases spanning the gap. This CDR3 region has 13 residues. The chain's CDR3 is CASSSDRDQPQHF. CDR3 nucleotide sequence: TGTGCCAGCAGCTCAGACAGAGATCAGCCCCAGCATTTT.

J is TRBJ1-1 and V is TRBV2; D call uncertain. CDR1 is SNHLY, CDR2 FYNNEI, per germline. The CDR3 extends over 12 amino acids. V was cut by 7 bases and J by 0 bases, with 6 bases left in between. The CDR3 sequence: CASNILNTEAFF. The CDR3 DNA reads TGTGCCAGCAACATCCTGAACACTGAAGCTTTCTTT.

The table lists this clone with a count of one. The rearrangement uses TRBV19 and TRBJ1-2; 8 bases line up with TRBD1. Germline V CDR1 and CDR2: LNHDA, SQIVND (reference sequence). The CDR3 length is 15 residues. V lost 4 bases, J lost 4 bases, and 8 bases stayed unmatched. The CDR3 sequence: CASSTLTGDIYGYTF. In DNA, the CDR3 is TGTGCCAGTAGTACCCTGACAGGGGACATCTATGGCTACACCTTC.

The CDR3 reads CASSLGAINHEQFF. As DNA, the CDR3 is TGTGCCAGCAGCTTGGGGGCGATCAACCATGAGCAGTTCTTC. This chain links TRBV5-6 with TRBJ2-1, with D hard to call. The V and J ends lost 0 bases and 8 bases respectively, with 12 bases between them. CDR1 is SGHDT and CDR2 is YYEEEE in the germline V gene. This CDR3 spans 14 amino acids.

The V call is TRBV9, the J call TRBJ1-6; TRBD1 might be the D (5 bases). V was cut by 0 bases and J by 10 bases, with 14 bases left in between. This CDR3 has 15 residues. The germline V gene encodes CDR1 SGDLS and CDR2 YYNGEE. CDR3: CASSVGGGVNSPLHF. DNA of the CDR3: TGTGCCAGCAGCGTAGGCGGGGGGGTAAACTCACCCCTCCACTTT.

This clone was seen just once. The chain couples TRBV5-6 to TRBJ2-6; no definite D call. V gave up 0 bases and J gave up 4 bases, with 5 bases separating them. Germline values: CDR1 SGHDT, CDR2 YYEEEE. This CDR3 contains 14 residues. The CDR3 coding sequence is TGTGCCAGCAGCTTGGCGACAGGGGCCAACGTCCTGACTTTC. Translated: CASSLATGANVLTF.